The 32 T cell receptor beta chains reported below all come from one sample, sequenced in a study of PD-1 blockade in classical Hodgkin lymphoma. Time point specified: cycle 4 day 1 (C4D1), after more than five weeks of nivolumab. Relapses following autologous stem cell transplantation were seen in all patients, with brentuximab vedotin exposure varying. TCRdb's table, derived via immunoSEQ multiplex PCR, lists solely in-frame clones and lacks some. Of about 60,000 clones listed, roughly nine tenths are singletons. The material sequenced was peripheral blood mononuclear cells (PBMCs), taken before the fourth cycle of nivolumab. These receptors originate from a human donor with classical Hodgkin lymphoma.

V gene TRBV28 combines with J gene TRBJ1-2, with TRBD1 as a possible D gene (5 bases). Germline V gene sequence: CDR1 MDHEN, CDR2 SYDVKM. V lost 5 bases and J 6 bases, leaving 16 bases between the germline ends. There are 14 residues in the CDR3. The CDR3 loop is CASSPLKGTHGYTF. Here the CDR3 DNA reads TGTGCCAGCAGTCCCCTGAAGGGGACCCATGGCTACACCTTC.

The chain recombines TRBV11-2 with TRBJ2-3; D is unresolved. This CDR3 is built from 15 residues. Germline V gene sequence: CDR1 SGHAT, CDR2 FQNNGV. The germline V and J ends were trimmed by 2 bases and 0 bases, with 9 bases remaining between them. The CDR3 sequence is CASSLRHVSTDTQYF. CDR3 coding DNA: TGTGCCAGCAGCTTACGGCATGTTAGCACAGATACGCAGTATTTT.

The rearrangement joins TRBV10-3 to TRBJ2-1; weak D call: TRBD1 (7 bases). Germline CDR1 reads ENHRY; CDR2 reads SYGVKD. V lost 6 bases to trimming and J lost 0 bases, with 18 bases between them. The CDR3 is 17 residues long. The CDR3 nucleotides read TGTGCCATCAGGGGGGGCACACAGGGGAGCTCCTACAATGAGCAGTTCTTC. As protein: CAIRGGTQGSSYNEQFF.

The chain couples TRBV15 to TRBJ2-3; D is undetermined. Germline lookup yields CDR1 LNHNV and CDR2 YYDKDF (reference sequence). The CDR3 covers 13 residues. Trimming removed 2 bases from V and 3 bases from J, with 6 bases in between. The CDR3 loop is CATSRRLTDTQYF. CDR3 DNA: TGTGCCACCAGCAGACGACTTACAGATACGCAGTATTTT.

This clone was picked up one time. The CDR3 DNA reads TGCGCCAGCAGCTTGGTACGGGGGCTTGAGCAGTACTTC. It yields the protein CASSLVRGLEQYF. V is TRBV5-1 and J is TRBJ2-7; either TRBD1 or TRBD2 may supply D (6 bases each). From germline, CDR1 is SGHRS and CDR2 YFSETQ. Trimming shortened V by 0 bases and J by 7 bases, and 11 bases separated the two germline ends. The CDR3 is 13 amino acids.

This clone was counted once. This chain uses TRBV5-6 with TRBJ1-3; 7 bases are shared with TRBD1. The CDR3 has 17 residues. CDR1 SGHDT and CDR2 YYEEEE come from the germline V gene. After removal of 6 bases from V and 0 bases from J, the junction contained 12 bases not matched to a gene. The CDR3, as DNA: TGTGCCAGCACTTGGGGACAGATAATGAACTCTGGAAACACCATATATTTT. This encodes CASTWGQIMNSGNTIYF. The full variable domain, with the rest looked up from reference TRBV5-6 and TRBJ1-3, is DAGVTQSPTHLIKTRGQQVTLRCSPKSGHDTVSWYQQALGQGPQFIFQYYEEEERQRGNFPDRFSGHQFPNYSSELNVNALLLGDSALYLCASTWGQIMNSGNTIYFGEGSWLTVV.

V usage is TRBV2 and J usage is TRBJ1-1; D gene unclear. With 8 bases removed from V and 11 bases from J, the gap between germline ends came to 15 bases. This CDR3 comprises 11 residues. Per the germline V gene, CDR1 is SNHLY and CDR2 is FYNNEI. The CDR3 DNA reads as TGTGCCAGCCCGGGCCCCAAAACGGCTTTCTTT. Amino acids: CASPGPKTAFF.

The rearrangement joins TRBV10-2 to TRBJ1-4; D gene ambiguous. Trimming removed 0 bases from V and 7 bases from J, with 9 bases in between. The CDR3 covers 14 residues. Germline CDR1 WSHSY, CDR2 SAAADI. The CDR3 sequence is CASSESRFPEKLFF. The CDR3 DNA reads TGCGCCAGCAGTGAGTCCCGATTCCCTGAAAAACTGTTTTTT.

A few counts support this clone. The V gene is TRBV7-8, the J gene TRBJ1-1, with D maybe TRBD1 (6 bases). V was trimmed by 1 base and J by 9 bases, leaving 15 bases between them. This CDR3 has 14 amino acids. The germline V gene encodes CDR1 SGHVS and CDR2 FQNEAQ. CDR3: CASSLVRAQGQAFF. The CDR3 nucleotides read TGTGCCAGCAGCTTAGTAAGGGCACAGGGCCAAGCTTTCTTT.

This clone was found once. V and J are TRBV28 and TRBJ1-6; D not resolved. The germline gives CDR1 MDHEN, CDR2 SYDVKM. V was cut by 4 bases and J by 7 bases, with 11 bases left in between. The CDR3 runs 14 residues. The CDR3 sequence is CASSYPGGNSPLHF. The DNA for the CDR3 is TGTGCCAGCAGTTACCCCGGCGGAAATTCACCCCTCCACTTT.

In nucleotides, the CDR3 is TGTGCCAGGGGGGGGCAGGTCCACTATGGCTACACCTTC. As protein: CARGGQVHYGYTF. The chain has TRBV14 and TRBJ1-2; maybe TRBD1 (6 bases). The V end lost 9 bases, the J end lost 3 bases, and 14 bases lay between the germline ends. The CDR3 is 13 amino acids. Germline V lookup: CDR1 SGHDN, CDR2 FVKESK. Filled out from reference TRBV14 and TRBJ1-2, the complete variable domain reads EAGVTQFPSHSVIEKGQTVTLRCDPISGHDNLYWYRRVMGKEIKFLLHFVKESKQDESGMPNNRFLAERTGGTYSTLKVQPAELEDSGVYFCARGGQVHYGYTFGSGTRLTVV.

The chain employs TRBV7-9 and TRBJ2-6; D is ambiguous. V dropped 1 base and J dropped 2 bases, with 9 bases sitting between them. The CDR3 is 16 amino acids. CDR1 SEHNR and CDR2 FQNEAQ come from the germline V gene (reference sequence). The DNA of the CDR3 is TGTGCCAGCAGCTTAGAAGGATATCCTGGGGCCAACGTCCTGACTTTC. The encoded protein is CASSLEGYPGANVLTF.

The rearrangement uses TRBV5-1 and TRBJ2-5; 8 nucleotides match TRBD1. The V gene's germline CDR1 is SGHRS and CDR2 YFSETQ. The CDR3 runs 15 residues. The J segment lost 1 base and the V segment lost 0 bases, leaving 2 bases of the junction unmatched. The CDR3 loop reads CASSLGQGTQETQYF. CDR3 coding DNA: TGCGCCAGCAGCTTGGGACAGGGGACCCAAGAGACCCAGTACTTC.

This chain connects TRBV27 to TRBJ2-2; perhaps TRBD2 as D (6 bases). The germline V gene has CDR1 MNHEY and CDR2 SMNVEV (reference sequence). V gave up 4 bases and J gave up 6 bases, with 12 bases separating them. CDR3 length: 14 residues. The CDR3 here is CASSWGGGPGELFF. The CDR3 coding sequence is TGTGCCAGCAGTTGGGGAGGCGGCCCCGGGGAGCTGTTTTTT.

This chain connects TRBV27 to TRBJ1-5, with 7 bases fitting TRBD1. Trimming cost V 5 bases and J 2 bases; bases outside gene matches: 9. The CDR3 length is 16 residues. Germline CDR1 and CDR2: MNHEY and SMNVEV (reference sequence). The CDR3 DNA is TGTGCCAGCAGTCACCGATTGAGGGGGCGCAATCAGCCCCAGCATTTT. It is translated as CASSHRLRGRNQPQHF.

This chain joins TRBV2 and TRBJ2-3; D ambiguous. The CDR3 is made up of 15 amino acids. The germline V gene encodes CDR1 SNHLY and CDR2 FYNNEI. V was clipped by 4 bases and J by 0 bases, with 11 bases between them. This CDR3 is CASSVVTISTDTQYF. As DNA, the CDR3 is TGTGCCAGCAGTGTCGTGACGATCAGCACAGATACGCAGTATTTT.

The J gene is TRBJ2-7, the V gene TRBV10-2; TRBD1 aligns across 10 bases. The CDR3 is 15 residues long. Germline CDR1 WSHSY, CDR2 SAAADI. Trimming took 2 bases from V and 4 from J; bases not matched to a gene: 5. The CDR3 DNA sequence: TGCGCCAGCAGTGAGGACAGGGGGCGAATTTACGAGCAGTACTTC. It encodes CASSEDRGRIYEQYF.

V is TRBV27 and J is TRBJ1-5; D may be TRBD1 (5 bases). Germline CDR1 MNHEY, CDR2 SMNVEV (reference sequence). The germline V and J ends were trimmed by 2 bases and 9 bases, with 20 bases remaining between them. The CDR3 sequence is 16 residues long. The CDR3 loop reads CASSLTFGHPAWPQHF. CDR3 nucleotides: TGTGCCAGCAGTTTAACCTTTGGACACCCGGCGTGGCCCCAGCATTTT.

The gene calls are TRBV4-2 and TRBJ2-5; D might be TRBD1 (6 bases). Germline lookup yields CDR1 LGHNA and CDR2 YNFKEQ. The CDR3 has 15 residues. V lost 1 base and J 10 bases, leaving 19 bases between the germline ends. The CDR3, as DNA: TGTGCCAGCAGCCAAGCAGGGGACGCAATTATGGACCAGTACTTC. Translated: CASSQAGDAIMDQYF.

V is TRBV19 and J is TRBJ1-2; 7 positions agree with TRBD1. The CDR3 is 14 residues long. The V gene end was trimmed by 5 bases and the J gene end by 2 bases; junction bases not matched to a gene: 5. Germline CDR1 LNHDA, CDR2 SQIVND (reference sequence). CDR3: CASSASTGNYGYTF. For the CDR3, the DNA is TGTGCCAGTAGTGCGTCGACAGGGAACTATGGCTACACCTTC.

This clone was seen once. This chain joins TRBV2 and TRBJ2-2; D not resolved. V lost 5 bases, J lost 5 bases, and 15 bases lay in between. This CDR3 has 15 residues. CDR1 is SNHLY, CDR2 FYNNEI, per germline. The CDR3 nucleotides read TGTGCCAGCAGTTTTTTCGGAGAAGGGACCGGGGAGCTGTTTTTT. This sequence encodes CASSFFGEGTGELFF.

The rearrangement uses TRBV30 and TRBJ2-1; perhaps D is TRBD1 or TRBD2 (7 bases each). The CDR3 covers 15 residues. Germline CDR1 GTSNPN, CDR2 SVGIG (reference sequence). V gave up 3 bases and J gave up 14 bases, with 26 bases separating them. The CDR3 sequence: CAWSGGGVQRDCKFF. The CDR3 DNA reads as TGTGCCTGGAGCGGAGGGGGCGTTCAGCGGGACTGTAAGTTCTTC.

The chain couples TRBV28 to TRBJ2-5, with 8 nucleotides matching TRBD2. The CDR3 runs 16 residues. Trimming removed 2 bases from V and 7 bases from J; junction bases left unmatched: 12. Germline V gives CDR1 MDHEN, CDR2 SYDVKM. CDR3 in amino acids: CASSLGTGGARWTQYF. The CDR3, as DNA: TGTGCCAGCAGTTTAGGGACGGGAGGGGCAAGATGGACCCAGTACTTC.

This clone counts as medium-sized. The chain is built from TRBV4-1 and TRBJ2-1; D unclear. Between the trimmed V and J ends, which lost 4 bases and 10 bases, there was a span of 17 bases. This CDR3 has 14 amino acids. Germline CDR1 and CDR2: MGHRA and YSYEKL. CDR3 coding DNA: TGCGCCAGCAGCCTTAGAAATAGTGTTCGGGAGCAGTTCTTC. Its translation: CASSLRNSVREQFF.

The chain is built from TRBV19 and TRBJ2-7, with TRBD1 identical over 10 bases. This CDR3 comprises 15 residues. Unmatched junction bases numbered 4, after V lost 3 bases and J lost 2 bases. Germline V gives CDR1 LNHDA, CDR2 SQIVND (reference sequence). CDR3 nucleotides: TGTGCCAGTAGTATTAGAGGGACAGGGGCCTACGAGCAGTACTTC. It encodes CASSIRGTGAYEQYF. Combining the CDR3 with reference TRBV19 and TRBJ2-7 gives the whole variable domain DGGITQSPKYLFRKEGQNVTLSCEQNLNHDAMYWYRQDPGQGLRLIYYSQIVNDFQKGDIAEGYSVSREKKESFPLTVTSAQKNPTAFYLCASSIRGTGAYEQYFGPGTRLTVT.

V usage is TRBV6-1 and J usage is TRBJ2-3; 7 bases fit TRBD2. The V gene's germline CDR1 is MNHNS and CDR2 SASEGT. V lost 2 bases to trimming and J lost 8 bases; unmatched junction nucleotides: 4. This CDR3 spans 13 amino acids. Here the CDR3 reads CASSENREGTQYF. Here the CDR3 DNA reads TGTGCCAGCAGTGAAAATAGGGAGGGTACGCAGTATTTT.

The V gene is TRBV11-2, the J gene TRBJ2-1, with D tentatively TRBD2 (6 bases). The CDR3 loop spans 14 amino acids. CDR1 and CDR2 from the germline V gene are SGHAT and FQNNGV. The V gene lost 5 bases and the J gene lost 6 bases, with 14 bases spanning the gap. The CDR3 region is CASSKEEGFNEQFF. In nucleotides, the CDR3 is TGTGCCAGCAGCAAAGAGGAGGGTTTCAATGAGCAGTTCTTC. The full variable domain, with the rest looked up from reference TRBV11-2 and TRBJ2-1, is EAGVAQSPRYKIIEKRQSVAFWCNPISGHATLYWYQQILGQGPKLLIQFQNNGVVDDSQLPKDRFSAERLKGVDSTLKIQPAKLEDSAVYLCASSKEEGFNEQFFGPGTRLTVL.

V gene TRBV7-8 combines with J gene TRBJ2-1; maybe TRBD2 (5 bases). V was trimmed by 1 base and J by 4 bases, leaving 17 bases between them. Germline values: CDR1 SGHVS, CDR2 FQNEAQ. This CDR3 contains 17 residues. CDR3 amino acids: CASSLGAGREWYNEQFF. The CDR3 nucleotides are TGTGCCAGCAGCTTAGGGGCGGGTAGGGAGTGGTACAATGAGCAGTTCTTC.

The genes are TRBV6-6 and TRBJ2-2; D gene uncertain. CDR3 size: 13 residues. The V end lost 8 bases, the J end lost 3 bases, and 10 bases lay between the germline ends. Looked up from germline, CDR1 is MNHNY and CDR2 is SVGAGI (reference sequence). CDR3 coding DNA: TGTGCCAGCGCCACCCTGGACACCGGGGAGCTGTTTTTT. As protein: CASATLDTGELFF.

The chain recombines TRBV27 with TRBJ1-4; 8 bases are a match to TRBD1. The CDR3 is 14 amino acids. The ends lost 8 bases at V and 8 bases at J; junction bases unmatched: 10. CDR1 and CDR2 (germline): MNHEY, SMNVEV (reference sequence). The CDR3 DNA reads as TGTGCCAGCTCGGACAGGGCTACCGGGGAAAAACTGTTTTTT. It translates to CASSDRATGEKLFF.

The chain employs TRBV5-6 and TRBJ2-3; 15 nucleotides match TRBD2. This CDR3 is built from 19 residues. Germline V gene data show CDR1 as SGHDT and CDR2 as YYEEEE. With V trimmed by 2 bases and J by 1 base, 8 bases remained unmatched. The CDR3 loop is CASSFTSGLAGGGTDTQYF. The CDR3 DNA follows: TGTGCCAGCAGCTTTACTTCCGGACTAGCGGGAGGGGGCACAGATACGCAGTATTTT. Based on the CDR3 plus reference TRBV5-6 and TRBJ2-3, the full variable domain is DAGVTQSPTHLIKTRGQQVTLRCSPKSGHDTVSWYQQALGQGPQFIFQYYEEEERQRGNFPDRFSGHQFPNYSSELNVNALLLGDSALYLCASSFTSGLAGGGTDTQYFGPGTRLTVL.

The chain carries TRBV18 and TRBJ2-2, with 8 positions matching TRBD1. The germline V gene encodes CDR1 KGHSH and CDR2 LQKENI. With 8 bases clipped from V and 3 bases from J, the junction kept 8 bases outside the gene matches. The CDR3 is 15 residues long. CDR3 loop: CASTASQGDTGELFF. The CDR3 nucleotides are TGTGCCAGCACGGCATCACAGGGGGACACCGGGGAGCTGTTTTTT. Together with reference TRBV18 and TRBJ2-2, the CDR3 gives the full variable domain: NAGVMQNPRHLVRRRGQEARLRCSPMKGHSHVYWYRQLPEEGLKFMVYLQKENIIDESGMPKERFSAEFPKEGPSILRIQQVVRGDSAAYFCASTASQGDTGELFFGEGSRLTVL.